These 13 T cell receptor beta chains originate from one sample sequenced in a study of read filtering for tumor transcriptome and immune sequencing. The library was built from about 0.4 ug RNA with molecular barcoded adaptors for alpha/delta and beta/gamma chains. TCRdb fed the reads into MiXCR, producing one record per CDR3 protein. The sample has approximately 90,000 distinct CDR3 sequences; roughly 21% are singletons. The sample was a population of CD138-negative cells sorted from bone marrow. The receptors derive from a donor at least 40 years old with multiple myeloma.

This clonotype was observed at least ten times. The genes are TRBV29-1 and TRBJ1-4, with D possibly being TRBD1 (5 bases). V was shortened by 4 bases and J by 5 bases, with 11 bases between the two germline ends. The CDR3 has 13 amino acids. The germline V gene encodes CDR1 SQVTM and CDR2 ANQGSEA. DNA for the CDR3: TGCAGCGTTGGAGGGACCCAAAATGAAAAACTGTTTTTT. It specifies CSVGGTQNEKLFF.

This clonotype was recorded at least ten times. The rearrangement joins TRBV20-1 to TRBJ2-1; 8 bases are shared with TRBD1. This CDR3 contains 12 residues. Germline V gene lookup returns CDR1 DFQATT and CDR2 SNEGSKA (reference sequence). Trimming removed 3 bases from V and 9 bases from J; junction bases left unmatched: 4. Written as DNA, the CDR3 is TGCAGTGCTAGGTGGACAGGGTTTGAGCAGTTCTTC. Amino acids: CSARWTGFEQFF.

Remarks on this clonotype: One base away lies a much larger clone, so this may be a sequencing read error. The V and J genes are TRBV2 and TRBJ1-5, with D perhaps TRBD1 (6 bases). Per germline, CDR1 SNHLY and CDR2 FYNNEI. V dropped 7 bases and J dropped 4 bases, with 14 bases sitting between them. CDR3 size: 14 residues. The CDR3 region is CASNPSQGNQPQHF. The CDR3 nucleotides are TGTGCCAGCAACCCTTCCCAGGGGAATCAGCCCCAGCATTTT.

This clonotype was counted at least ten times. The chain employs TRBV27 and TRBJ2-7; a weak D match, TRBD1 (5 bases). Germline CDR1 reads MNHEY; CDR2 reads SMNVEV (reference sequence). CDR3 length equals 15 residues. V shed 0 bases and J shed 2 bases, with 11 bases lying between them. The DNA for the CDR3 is TGTGCCAGCAGTTTATCGTCAGGGTTTACCTACGAGCAGTACTTC. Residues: CASSLSSGFTYEQYF.

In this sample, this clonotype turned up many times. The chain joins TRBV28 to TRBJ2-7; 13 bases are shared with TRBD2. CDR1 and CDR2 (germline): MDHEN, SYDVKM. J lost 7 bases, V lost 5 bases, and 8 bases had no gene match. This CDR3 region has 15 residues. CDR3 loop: CASSPGLAGAGEQYF. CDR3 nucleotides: TGTGCCAGCAGTCCCGGACTAGCGGGGGCGGGGGAGCAGTACTTC.

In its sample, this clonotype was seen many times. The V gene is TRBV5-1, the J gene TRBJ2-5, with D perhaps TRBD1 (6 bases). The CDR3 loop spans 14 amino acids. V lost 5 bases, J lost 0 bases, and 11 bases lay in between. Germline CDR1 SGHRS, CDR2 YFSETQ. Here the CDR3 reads CASRVTGDQETQYF. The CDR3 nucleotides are TGCGCCAGCAGGGTGACAGGCGACCAAGAGACCCAGTACTTC.

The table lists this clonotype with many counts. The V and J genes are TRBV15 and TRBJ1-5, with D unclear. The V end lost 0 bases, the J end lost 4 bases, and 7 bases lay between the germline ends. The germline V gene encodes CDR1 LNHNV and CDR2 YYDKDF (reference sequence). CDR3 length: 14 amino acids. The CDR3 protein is CATSRDLRNQPQHF. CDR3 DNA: TGTGCCACCAGCAGAGATCTGAGGAATCAGCCCCAGCATTTT.

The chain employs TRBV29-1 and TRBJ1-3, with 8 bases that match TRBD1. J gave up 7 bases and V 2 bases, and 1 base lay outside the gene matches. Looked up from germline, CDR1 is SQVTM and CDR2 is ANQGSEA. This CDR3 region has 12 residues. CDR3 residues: CSVEQGANTIYF. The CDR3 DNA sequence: TGCAGCGTTGAACAGGGGGCGAACACCATATATTTT.

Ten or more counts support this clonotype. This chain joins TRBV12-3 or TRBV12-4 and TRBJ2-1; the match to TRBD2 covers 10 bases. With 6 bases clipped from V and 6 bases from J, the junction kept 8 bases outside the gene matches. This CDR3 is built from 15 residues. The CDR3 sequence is CASRPLAGLVNEQFF. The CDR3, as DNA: TGTGCCAGCAGACCACTAGCGGGGTTGGTCAATGAGCAGTTCTTC.

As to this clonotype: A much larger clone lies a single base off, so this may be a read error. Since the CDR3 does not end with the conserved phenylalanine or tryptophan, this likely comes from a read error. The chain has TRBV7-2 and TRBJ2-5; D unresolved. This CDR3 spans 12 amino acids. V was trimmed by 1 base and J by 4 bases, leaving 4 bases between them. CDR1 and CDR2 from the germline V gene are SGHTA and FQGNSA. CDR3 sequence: CASSLERETQYS. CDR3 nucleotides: TGTGCCAGCAGCTTAGAGAGAGAGACCCAGTACTCC.

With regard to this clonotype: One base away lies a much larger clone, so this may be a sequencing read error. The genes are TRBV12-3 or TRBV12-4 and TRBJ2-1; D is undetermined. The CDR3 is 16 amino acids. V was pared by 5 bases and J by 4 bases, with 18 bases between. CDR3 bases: TGTGCCAGCAGTGTAGGATCCTCCCCATCTTACAATGAGCAGTTCTTC. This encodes CASSVGSSPSYNEQFF.

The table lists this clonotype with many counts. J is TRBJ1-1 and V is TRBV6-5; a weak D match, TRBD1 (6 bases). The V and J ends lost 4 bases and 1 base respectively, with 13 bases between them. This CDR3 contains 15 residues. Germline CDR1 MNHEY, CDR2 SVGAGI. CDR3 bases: TGTGCCAGCAGTTGGGGGCCTGGGGGGAACACTGAAGCTTTCTTT. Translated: CASSWGPGGNTEAFF.

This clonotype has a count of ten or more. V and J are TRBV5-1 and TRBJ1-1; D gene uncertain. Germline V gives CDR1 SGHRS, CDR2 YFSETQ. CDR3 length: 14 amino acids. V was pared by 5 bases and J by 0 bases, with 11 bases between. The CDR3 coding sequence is TGCGCCAGCAGTGCTAAAGCGGTGAACACTGAAGCTTTCTTT. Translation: CASSAKAVNTEAFF.